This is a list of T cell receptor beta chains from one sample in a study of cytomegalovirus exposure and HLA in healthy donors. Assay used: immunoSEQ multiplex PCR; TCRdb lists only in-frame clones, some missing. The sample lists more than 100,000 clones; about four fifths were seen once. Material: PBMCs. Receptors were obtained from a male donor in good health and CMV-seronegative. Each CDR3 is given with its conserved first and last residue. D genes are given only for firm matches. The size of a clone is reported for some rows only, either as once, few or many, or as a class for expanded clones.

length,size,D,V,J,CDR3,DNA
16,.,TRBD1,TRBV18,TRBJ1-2,CASSQSTGGVNYGYTF,TGTGCCAGCTCACAATCGACAGGGGGAGTCAACTATGGCTACACCTTC
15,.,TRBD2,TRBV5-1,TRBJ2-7,CASSLSTGGVYEQYF,TGCGCCAGCAGCTTGTCTACCGGGGGGGTCTACGAGCAGTACTTC
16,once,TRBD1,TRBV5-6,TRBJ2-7,CVSSLMGQGDSYEQYF,TGTGTCAGCAGCTTGATGGGACAGGGGGACTCCTACGAGCAGTACTTC
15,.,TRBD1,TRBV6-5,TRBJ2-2,CASSTGTGNTGELFF,TGTGCCAGCAGCACCGGGACAGGGAACACCGGGGAGCTGTTTTTT
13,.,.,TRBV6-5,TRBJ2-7,CASSYSPRGEQYF,TGTGCCAGCAGTTACTCCCCACGGGGGGAGCAGTACTTC
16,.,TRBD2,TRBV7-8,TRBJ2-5,CASSFQLAGGKETQYF,TGTGCCAGCAGTTTCCAGCTAGCGGGGGGGAAAGAGACCCAGTACTTC
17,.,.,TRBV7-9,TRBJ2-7,CASSLGQGGGEAYEQYF,TGTGCCAGCAGCTTAGGTCAAGGCGGTGGAGAAGCCTACGAGCAGTACTTC
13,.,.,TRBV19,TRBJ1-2,CASFGRADYGYTF,TGTGCCAGTTTCGGCAGGGCTGACTATGGCTACACCTTC
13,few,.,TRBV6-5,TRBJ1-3,CASRSGAGNTIYF,TGTGCCAGCAGGAGCGGGGCTGGAAACACCATATATTTT
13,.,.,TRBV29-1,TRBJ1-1,CSVEKGIDTEAFF,TGCAGCGTTGAAAAGGGGATAGACACTGAAGCTTTCTTT
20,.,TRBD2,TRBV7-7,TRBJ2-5,CASSPGRRLAGGRLQETQYF,TGTGCTAGCAGCCCGGGCCGAAGACTAGCGGGGGGGCGTCTACAAGAGACCCAGTACTTC
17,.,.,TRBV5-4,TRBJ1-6,CASSLEWGGVRNSPLHF,TGTGCCAGCAGCTTGGAGTGGGGGGGTGTGAGGAATTCACCCCTCCACTTT
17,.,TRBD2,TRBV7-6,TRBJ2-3,CASSFGLAGELTDTQYF,TGTGCCAGCAGCTTTGGACTAGCGGGCGAGCTCACAGATACGCAGTATTTT
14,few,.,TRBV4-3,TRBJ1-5,CASSQDLGGQPQHF,TGCGCCAGCAGCCAAGATCTGGGGGGTCAGCCCCAGCATTTT
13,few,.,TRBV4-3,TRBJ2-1,CASSRAGYNEQFF,TGCGCCAGCAGCAGAGCGGGCTACAATGAGCAGTTCTTC
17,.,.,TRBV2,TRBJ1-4,CASRIPGESTTNEKLFF,TGTGCCAGCAGGATACCAGGGGAGAGTACAACTAATGAAAAACTGTTTTTT
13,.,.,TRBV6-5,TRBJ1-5,CASSYAVNQPQHF,TGTGCCAGCAGTTACGCGGTCAATCAGCCCCAGCATTTT
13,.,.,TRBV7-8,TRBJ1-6,CASSLDRRSPLHF,TGTGCCAGCAGCCTAGACAGGCGTTCACCCCTCCACTTT